This T cell receptor beta chain was sequenced in a study of blood T cell repertoires in COVID-19. About the study: The origin of the acute and convalescent COVID-19 samples was the United States, Italy and Spain. PBMCs, B-cell-depleted T cells, or T cells were the source of the cDNA or gDNA that made up the material.

The germline V gene encodes CDR1 DFQATT and CDR2 SNEGSKA (reference sequence). CDR3 length equals 17 residues. Trimming cost V 3 bases and J 2 bases, with 23 bases left between them. Study processing details: Estimation of nucleated cell counts relied on the amplification of reference gene primers. Assay used: immunoSEQ multiplex PCR; TCRdb lists only in-frame clones, some missing. V, J and clone size reflect that table, while D and trimming were determined from the DNA. The sample consists of tens of thousands of clones, 86% of them appearing once. The chain employs TRBV20-1 and TRBJ2-7, with D possibly being TRBD2 (7 bases). This receptor was obtained from a human donor in a cohort sampled during active COVID-19. Sequenced: peripheral blood. DNA of the CDR3: TGCAGTGCTAGTCGAAGGGGGAGGGGGACTACCACCTACGAGCAGTACTTC. This encodes CSASRRGRGTTTYEQYF.